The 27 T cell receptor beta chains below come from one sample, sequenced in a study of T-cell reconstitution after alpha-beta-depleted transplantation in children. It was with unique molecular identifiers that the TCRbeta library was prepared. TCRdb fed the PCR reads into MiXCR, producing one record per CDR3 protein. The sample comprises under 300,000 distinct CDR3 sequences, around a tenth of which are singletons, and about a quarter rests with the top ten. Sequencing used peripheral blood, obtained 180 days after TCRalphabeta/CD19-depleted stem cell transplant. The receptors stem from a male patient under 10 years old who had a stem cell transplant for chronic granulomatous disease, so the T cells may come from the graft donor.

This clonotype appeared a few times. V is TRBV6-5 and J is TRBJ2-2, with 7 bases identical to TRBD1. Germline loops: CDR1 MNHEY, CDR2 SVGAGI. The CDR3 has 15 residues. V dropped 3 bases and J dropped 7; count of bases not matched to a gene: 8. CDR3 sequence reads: CASSYQNRGVGELFF. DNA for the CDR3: TGTGCCAGCAGTTATCAAAACAGGGGAGTCGGGGAGCTGTTTTTT.

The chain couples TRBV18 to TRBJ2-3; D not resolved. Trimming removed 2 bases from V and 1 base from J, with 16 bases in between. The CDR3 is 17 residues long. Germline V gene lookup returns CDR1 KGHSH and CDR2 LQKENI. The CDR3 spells CASSPRFETIGTDTQYF. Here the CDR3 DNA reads TGTGCCAGCTCACCAAGGTTCGAGACAATCGGCACAGATACGCAGTATTTT.

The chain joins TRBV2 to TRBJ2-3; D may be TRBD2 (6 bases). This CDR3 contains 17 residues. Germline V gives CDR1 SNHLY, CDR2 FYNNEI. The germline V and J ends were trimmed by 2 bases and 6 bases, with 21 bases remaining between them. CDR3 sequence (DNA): TGTGCCAGCAGTGAAATGAACGGGGGACGCCGTAGGGATACGCAGTATTTT. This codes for CASSEMNGGRRRDTQYF.

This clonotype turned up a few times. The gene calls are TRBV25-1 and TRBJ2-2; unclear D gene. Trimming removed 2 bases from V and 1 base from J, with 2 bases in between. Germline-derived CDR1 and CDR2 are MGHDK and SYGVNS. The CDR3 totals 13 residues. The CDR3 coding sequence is TGTGCCAGCAGTGAAAAGAACACCGGGGAGCTGTTTTTT. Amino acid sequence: CASSEKNTGELFF. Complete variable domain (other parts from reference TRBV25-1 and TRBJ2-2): EADIYQTPRYLVIGTGKKITLECSQTMGHDKMYWYQQDPGMELHLIHYSYGVNSTEKGDLSSESTVSRIRTEHFPLTLESARPSHTSQYLCASSEKNTGELFFGEGSRLTVL.

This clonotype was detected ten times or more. CDR3 DNA sequence: TGTGCCAGCAGTGTAAGTTTCCAGGGTAGGCACGAGCAGTACTTC. Translated: CASSVSFQGRHEQYF. The V call is TRBV28, the J call TRBJ2-7; TRBD1 is a possible D gene (5 bases). In germline, CDR1 is MDHEN, CDR2 SYDVKM. The CDR3 is made up of 15 amino acids. The V end lost 5 bases, the J end lost 5 bases, and 19 bases lay between the germline ends.

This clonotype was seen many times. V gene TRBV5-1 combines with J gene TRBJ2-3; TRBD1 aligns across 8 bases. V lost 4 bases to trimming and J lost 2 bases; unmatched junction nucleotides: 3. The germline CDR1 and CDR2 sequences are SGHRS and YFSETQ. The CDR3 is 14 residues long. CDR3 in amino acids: CASSPDRDTDTQYF. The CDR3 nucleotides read TGCGCCAGCAGCCCGGACAGGGACACAGATACGCAGTATTTT.

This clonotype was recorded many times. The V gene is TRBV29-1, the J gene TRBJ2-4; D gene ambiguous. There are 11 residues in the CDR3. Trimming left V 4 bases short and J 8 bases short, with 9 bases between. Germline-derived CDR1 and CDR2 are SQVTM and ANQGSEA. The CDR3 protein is CSVGWAHIQYF. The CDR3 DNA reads TGCAGCGTTGGTTGGGCCCACATTCAGTACTTC.

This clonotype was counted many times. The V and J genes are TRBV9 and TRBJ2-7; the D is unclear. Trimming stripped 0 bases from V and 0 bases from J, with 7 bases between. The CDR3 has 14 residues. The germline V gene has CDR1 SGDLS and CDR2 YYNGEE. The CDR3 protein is CASSVGSASYEQYF. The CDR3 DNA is TGTGCCAGCAGCGTAGGGTCAGCCTCCTACGAGCAGTACTTC.

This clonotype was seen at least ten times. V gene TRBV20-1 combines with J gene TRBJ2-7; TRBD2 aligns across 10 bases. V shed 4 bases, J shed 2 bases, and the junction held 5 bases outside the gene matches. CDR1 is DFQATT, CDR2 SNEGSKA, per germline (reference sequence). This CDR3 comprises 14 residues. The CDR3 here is CSAKLAGETYEQYF. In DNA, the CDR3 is TGCAGTGCTAAGCTAGCGGGAGAGACCTACGAGCAGTACTTC.

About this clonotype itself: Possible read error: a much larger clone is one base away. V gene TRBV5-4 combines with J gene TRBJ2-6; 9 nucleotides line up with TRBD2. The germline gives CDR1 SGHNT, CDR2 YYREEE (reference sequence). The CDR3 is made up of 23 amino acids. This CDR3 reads CASSLEEGRSAGGPGFGPNVLTF. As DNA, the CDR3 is TGTGCCAGCAGCTTGGAAGAGGGGAGGTCTGCGGGAGGGCCGGGGTTTGGGCCCAACGTCCTGACTTTC. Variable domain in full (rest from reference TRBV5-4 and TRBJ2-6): ETGVTQSPTHLIKTRGQQVTLRCSSQSGHNTVSWYQQALGQGPQFIFQYYREEENGRGNFPPRFSGLQFPNYSSELNVNALELDDSALYLCASSLEEGRSAGGPGFGPNVLTFGAGSRLTVL.

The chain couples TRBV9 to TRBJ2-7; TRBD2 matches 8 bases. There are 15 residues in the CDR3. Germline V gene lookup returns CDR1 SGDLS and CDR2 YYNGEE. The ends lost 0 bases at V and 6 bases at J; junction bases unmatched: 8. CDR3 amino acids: CASSVDPRLASEQYF. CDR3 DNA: TGTGCCAGCAGCGTAGACCCAAGACTAGCGAGCGAGCAGTACTTC.

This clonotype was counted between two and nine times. DNA for the CDR3: TGTGCCAGCAGCTTAGATCGGAGCGGGGGCACCGGGGAGCTGTTTTTT. Translated, it gives CASSLDRSGGTGELFF. This chain uses TRBV7-9 with TRBJ2-2; 8 bases align to TRBD2. With 1 base clipped from V and 4 bases from J, the junction kept 5 bases outside the gene matches. Germline CDR1 and CDR2: SEHNR and FQNEAQ (reference sequence). This CDR3 has 16 residues.

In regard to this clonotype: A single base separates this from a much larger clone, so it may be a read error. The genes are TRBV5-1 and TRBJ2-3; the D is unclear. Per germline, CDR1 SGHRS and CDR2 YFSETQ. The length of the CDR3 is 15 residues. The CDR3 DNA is TGCGCCGGCAGCCCCGAGAGCCCATTGATCGATACGCAGTATTTT. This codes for CAGSPESPLIDTQYF.

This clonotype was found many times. For the CDR3, the DNA is TGTGCCAGCAGTTCGCGGGACCTAGATTCACCCCTCCACTTT. Translating it yields CASSSRDLDSPLHF. The chain couples TRBV6-5 to TRBJ1-6, with D tentatively TRBD1 (5 bases). The germline gives CDR1 MNHEY, CDR2 SVGAGI. This CDR3 is 14 amino acids long. The V end was cut by 4 bases, the J end by 8 bases, with 12 bases between.

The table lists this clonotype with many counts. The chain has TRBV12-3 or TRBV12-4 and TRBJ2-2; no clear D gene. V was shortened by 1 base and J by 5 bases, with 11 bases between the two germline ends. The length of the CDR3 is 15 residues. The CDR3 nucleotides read TGTGCCAGCAGTTTAGAGTTAGGGTGGACCGGGGAGCTGTTTTTT. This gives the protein CASSLELGWTGELFF.

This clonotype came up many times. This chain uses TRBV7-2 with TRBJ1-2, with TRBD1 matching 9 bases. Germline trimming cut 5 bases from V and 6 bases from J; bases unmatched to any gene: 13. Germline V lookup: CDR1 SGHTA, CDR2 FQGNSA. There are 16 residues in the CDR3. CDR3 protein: CASSPGQGRVIHGYTF. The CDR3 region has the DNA TGTGCCAGCAGCCCTGGACAGGGGAGGGTCATTCATGGCTACACCTTC.

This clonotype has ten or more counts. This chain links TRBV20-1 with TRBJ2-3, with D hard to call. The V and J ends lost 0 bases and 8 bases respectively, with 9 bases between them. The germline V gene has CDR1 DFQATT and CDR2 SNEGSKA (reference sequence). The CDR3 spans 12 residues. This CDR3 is CSARDPSPTQYF. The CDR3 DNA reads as TGCAGTGCTAGAGATCCGAGCCCTACGCAGTATTTT.

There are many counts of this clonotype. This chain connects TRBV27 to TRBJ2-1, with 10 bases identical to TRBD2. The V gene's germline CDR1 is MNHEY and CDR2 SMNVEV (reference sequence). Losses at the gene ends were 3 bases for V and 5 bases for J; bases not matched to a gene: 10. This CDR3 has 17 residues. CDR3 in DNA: TGTGCCAGCAGTTTCCTTAGTGAGCGGGGGGGCGACAATGAGCAGTTCTTC. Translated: CASSFLSERGGDNEQFF.

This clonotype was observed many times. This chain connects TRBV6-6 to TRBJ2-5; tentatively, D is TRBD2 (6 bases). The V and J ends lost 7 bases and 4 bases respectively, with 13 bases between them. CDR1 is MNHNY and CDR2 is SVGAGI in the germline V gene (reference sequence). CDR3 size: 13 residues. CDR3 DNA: TGTGCCAGCAAAAGAGGCGGGGTAGAGACCCAGTACTTC. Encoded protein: CASKRGGVETQYF.

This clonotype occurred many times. The CDR3 loop is CASSRRDRLTEAFF. CDR3 bases: TGCGCCAGCAGCCGGAGGGACAGGCTAACTGAAGCTTTCTTT. J is TRBJ1-1 and V is TRBV5-1, with 8 nucleotides matching TRBD1. The CDR3 is 14 residues long. V trimming: 4 bases; J trimming: 5 bases; junction bases outside the gene matches: 7. Germline CDR1 reads SGHRS; CDR2 reads YFSETQ.

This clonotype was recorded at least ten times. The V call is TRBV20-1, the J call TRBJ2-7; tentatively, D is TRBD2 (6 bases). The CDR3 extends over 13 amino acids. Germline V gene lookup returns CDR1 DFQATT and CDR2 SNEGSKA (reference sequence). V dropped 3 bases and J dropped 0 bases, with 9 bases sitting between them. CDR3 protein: CSARSSGSYEQYF. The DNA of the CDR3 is TGCAGTGCTAGGAGTAGCGGCTCCTACGAGCAGTACTTC.

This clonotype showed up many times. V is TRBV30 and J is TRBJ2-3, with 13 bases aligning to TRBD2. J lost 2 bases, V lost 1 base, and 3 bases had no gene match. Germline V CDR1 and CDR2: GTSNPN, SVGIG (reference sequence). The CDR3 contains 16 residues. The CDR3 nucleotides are TGTGCCTGGAGTGGGACTAGCGGGAGTACCACAGATACGCAGTATTTT. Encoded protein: CAWSGTSGSTTDTQYF.

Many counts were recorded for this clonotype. The CDR3, as DNA: TGTGCCAGCAGCCAAGATAACGCCCATGTTCAAGAGACCCAGTACTTC. It translates to CASSQDNAHVQETQYF. V and J are TRBV3-1 and TRBJ2-5; D gene uncertain. V lost 0 bases to trimming and J lost 2 bases, with 13 bases between them. The CDR3 is made up of 16 amino acids. Per the germline V gene, CDR1 is LGHDT and CDR2 is YNNKEL (reference sequence).

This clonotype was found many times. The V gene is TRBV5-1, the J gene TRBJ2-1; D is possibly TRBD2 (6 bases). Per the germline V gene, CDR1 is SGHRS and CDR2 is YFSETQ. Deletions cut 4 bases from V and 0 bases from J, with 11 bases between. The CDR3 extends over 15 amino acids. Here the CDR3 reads CASSPGLRSYNEQFF. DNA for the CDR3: TGCGCCAGCAGCCCGGGACTTCGCTCCTACAATGAGCAGTTCTTC.

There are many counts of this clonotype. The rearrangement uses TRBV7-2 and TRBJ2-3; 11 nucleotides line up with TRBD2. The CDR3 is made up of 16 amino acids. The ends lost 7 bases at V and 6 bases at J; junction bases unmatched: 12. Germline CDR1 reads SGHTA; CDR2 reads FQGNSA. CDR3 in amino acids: CASTLRISGGADTQYF. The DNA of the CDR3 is TGTGCCAGCACCCTTAGGATTAGCGGGGGGGCTGATACGCAGTATTTT.

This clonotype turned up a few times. This CDR3 is CSVAGDILTPSNYEQYF. The CDR3 DNA sequence: TGCAGCGTGGCCGGGGACATCTTAACCCCATCAAACTACGAGCAGTACTTC. This chain joins TRBV29-1 and TRBJ2-7, with TRBD1 as a possible D gene (6 bases). In germline, CDR1 is SQVTM, CDR2 ANQGSEA. This CDR3 has 17 amino acids. V was pared by 6 bases and J by 3 bases, with 27 bases between.

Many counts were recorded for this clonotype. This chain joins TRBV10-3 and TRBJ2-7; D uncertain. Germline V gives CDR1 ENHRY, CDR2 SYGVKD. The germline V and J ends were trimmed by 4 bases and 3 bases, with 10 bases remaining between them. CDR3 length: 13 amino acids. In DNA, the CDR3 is TGTGCCATCAGTGCGAGGAGTGGCTACGAGCAGTACTTC. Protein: CAISARSGYEQYF.